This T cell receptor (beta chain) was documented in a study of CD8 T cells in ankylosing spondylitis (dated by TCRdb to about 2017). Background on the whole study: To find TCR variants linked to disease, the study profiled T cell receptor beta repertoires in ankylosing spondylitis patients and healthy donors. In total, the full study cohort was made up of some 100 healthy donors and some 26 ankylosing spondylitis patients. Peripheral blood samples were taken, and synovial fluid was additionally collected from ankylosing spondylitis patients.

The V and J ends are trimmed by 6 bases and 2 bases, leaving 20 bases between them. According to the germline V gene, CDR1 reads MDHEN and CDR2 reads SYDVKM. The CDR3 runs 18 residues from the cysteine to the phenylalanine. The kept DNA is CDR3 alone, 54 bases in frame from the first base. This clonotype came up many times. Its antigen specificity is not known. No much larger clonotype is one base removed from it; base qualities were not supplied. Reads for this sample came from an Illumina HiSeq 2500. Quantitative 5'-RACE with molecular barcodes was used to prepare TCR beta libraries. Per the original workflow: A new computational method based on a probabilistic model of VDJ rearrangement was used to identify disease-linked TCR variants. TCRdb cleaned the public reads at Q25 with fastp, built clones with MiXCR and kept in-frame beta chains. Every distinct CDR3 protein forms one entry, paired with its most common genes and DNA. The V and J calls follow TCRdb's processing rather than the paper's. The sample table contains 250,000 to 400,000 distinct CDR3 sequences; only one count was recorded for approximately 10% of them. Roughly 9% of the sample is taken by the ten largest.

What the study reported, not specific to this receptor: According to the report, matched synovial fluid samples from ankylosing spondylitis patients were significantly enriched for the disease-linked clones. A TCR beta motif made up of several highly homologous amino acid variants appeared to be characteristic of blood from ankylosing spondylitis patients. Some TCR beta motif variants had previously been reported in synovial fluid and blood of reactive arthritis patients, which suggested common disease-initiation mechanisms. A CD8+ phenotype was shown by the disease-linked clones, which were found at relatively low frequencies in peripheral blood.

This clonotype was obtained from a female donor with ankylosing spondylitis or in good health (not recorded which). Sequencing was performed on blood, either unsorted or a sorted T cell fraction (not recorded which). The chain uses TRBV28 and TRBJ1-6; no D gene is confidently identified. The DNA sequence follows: TGTGCCAGCAGCACCGGACCCGGGGAACAAGCCTATAATTCACCCCTCCACTTT. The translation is CASSTGPGEQAYNSPLHF.